This passage covers 9 T cell receptor beta chains from one sample sequenced in a study of cytomegalovirus exposure and HLA in healthy donors. Data came from immunoSEQ multiplex PCR; TCRdb stores just in-frame clones and leaves some out. Found here are approximately 300,000 clones, around 86% of them singletons; the top ten hold around 0.84%. The sample consisted of PBMCs. Receptors originate from a woman in her late teens or twenties in good health and CMV-seronegative.

The rearrangement joins TRBV13 to TRBJ1-3; 9 bases agree with TRBD1. Trimming at V came to 4 bases and at J to 3 bases, leaving 7 bases not matched to a gene. This CDR3 comprises 16 residues. CDR1 is PRHDT and CDR2 is FYEKMQ in the germline V gene (reference sequence). In nucleotides, the CDR3 is TGTGCCAGCAGCTCCCGGGACAGGGCATTTGGAAACACCATATATTTT. Translated: CASSSRDRAFGNTIYF.

This chain uses TRBV2 with TRBJ1-5, with D possibly matching TRBD1 (6 bases). Per germline, CDR1 SNHLY and CDR2 FYNNEI. V shed 1 base and J shed 7 bases, with 11 bases lying between them. The CDR3 runs 14 residues. In DNA form, the CDR3 reads TGTGCCAGCAGTGAAGGGGGGCAGTACCAGCCCCAGCATTTT. Protein: CASSEGGQYQPQHF.

The V call is TRBV7-9, the J call TRBJ2-5; TRBD1 aligns across 7 bases. With V trimmed by 3 bases and J by 5 bases, 6 bases remained unmatched. Germline CDR1 and CDR2: SEHNR and FQNEAQ (reference sequence). The CDR3 spans 14 residues. CDR3 loop: CASSFGRGLETQYF. The CDR3 DNA is TGTGCCAGCAGCTTCGGAAGGGGGCTTGAGACCCAGTACTTC.

The chain combines TRBV5-1 with TRBJ2-1, with a tentative D call TRBD2 (5 bases). CDR1 and CDR2 (germline): SGHRS, YFSETQ. The CDR3 runs 14 residues. V lost 1 base to trimming and J lost 1 base, with 6 bases between them. This CDR3 reads CASSLSGSYNEQFF. CDR3 bases: TGCGCCAGCAGCTTGTCGGGGTCCTACAATGAGCAGTTCTTC.

The V call is TRBV7-2, the J call TRBJ1-1; D not resolved. The CDR3 sequence is 16 residues long. V dropped 5 bases and J dropped 1 base, with 17 bases sitting between them. Germline V gives CDR1 SGHTA, CDR2 FQGNSA. CDR3 sequence (DNA): TGTGCCAGCAGCCTCCGCCGATATACAAAGAACACTGAAGCTTTCTTT. Translating gives CASSLRRYTKNTEAFF.

This sequence joins TRBV5-4 and TRBJ2-7; TRBD1 aligns across 9 bases. The germline CDR1 and CDR2 sequences are SGHNT and YYREEE (reference sequence). There are 17 residues in the CDR3. V was pared by 5 bases and J by 4 bases, with 16 bases of the junction left unmatched. The CDR3 is CASRSIPGQGVLYEQYF. The CDR3 coding sequence is TGTGCCAGCAGATCGATTCCGGGACAGGGCGTTTTGTACGAGCAGTACTTC.

CDR3 sequence: CSVAEGLAGTGELFF. Here the CDR3 DNA reads TGCAGCGTGGCGGAAGGACTAGCGGGAACCGGGGAGCTGTTTTTT. The V call is TRBV29-1, the J call TRBJ2-2; TRBD2 agrees at 12 bases. The CDR3 consists of 15 residues. Germline V CDR1 and CDR2: SQVTM, ANQGSEA. V gave up 6 bases and J gave up 5 bases; unmatched junction bases: 7.

This chain uses TRBV11-3 with TRBJ2-3, with 7 bases that match TRBD2. Unmatched junction bases numbered 6, after V lost 1 base and J lost 5 bases. Germline CDR1 SGHNT, CDR2 YENEEA. This CDR3 spans 15 amino acids. CDR3 bases: TGTGCCAGCAGCTTAGGTGGGCGGGGGAGAGATACGCAGTATTTT. Residues: CASSLGGRGRDTQYF.

V and J are TRBV9 and TRBJ2-5, with D tentatively TRBD2 (5 bases). Trimming removed 3 bases from V and 5 bases from J, with 8 bases in between. CDR1 and CDR2 (germline): SGDLS, YYNGEE. The CDR3 spans 12 residues. The CDR3 loop is CASSGAGETQYF. CDR3 bases: TGTGCCAGCAGCGGGGCGGGCGAGACCCAGTACTTC.